These 6 T cell receptor beta chains were all obtained from the same sample, sequenced in a study of shared clonotypes between healthy human individuals. Produced via immunoSEQ multiplex PCR; TCRdb's table is partial and in-frame only. The table records some 1 million clones, around 74% of them present only once. Sequenced material: memory CD4+ T cells sorted from blood. Subset meaning: CD45RA-negative fraction. These receptors came from a man aged 18 to 29 in good health.

The rearrangement joins TRBV7-9 to TRBJ2-2, with D tentatively TRBD2 (6 bases). The germline gives CDR1 SEHNR, CDR2 FQNEAQ (reference sequence). The CDR3 spans 16 residues. Trimming removed 5 bases at V and 6 bases at J, with 19 bases between. The CDR3 DNA follows: TGTGCCAGCAGCCCCCCTGTAGGAGGGGCCTCCGGGGAGCTGTTTTTT. It yields the protein CASSPPVGGASGELFF.

This clone appeared a few times. The V call is TRBV7-8, the J call TRBJ1-6; no firm D call. The CDR3 contains 16 residues. CDR1 and CDR2 from the germline V gene are SGHVS and FQNEAQ. Trimming cost V 2 bases and J 0 bases, with 8 bases left between them. CDR3 in amino acids: CASSLTPSSYNSPLHF. The CDR3 DNA sequence: TGTGCCAGCAGCTTAACACCGAGCTCCTATAATTCACCCCTCCACTTT.

This clone was observed a single time. V gene TRBV14 combines with J gene TRBJ1-6; D gene unclear. The CDR3 consists of 15 residues. Looked up from germline, CDR1 is SGHDN and CDR2 is FVKESK. Trimming shortened V by 4 bases and J by 4 bases, and 11 bases separated the two germline ends. CDR3 protein: CASSPFHRYNSPLHF. The CDR3 coding sequence is TGTGCCAGCAGCCCGTTTCATCGGTATAATTCACCCCTCCACTTT.

The J gene is TRBJ1-6, the V gene TRBV10-2; 7 nucleotides agree with TRBD1. The CDR3 totals 16 residues. Germline CDR1 WSHSY, CDR2 SAAADI. The ends lost 3 bases at V and 9 bases at J; junction bases unmatched: 11. CDR3 sequence reads: CASSEPTGFGASPLHF. In DNA form, the CDR3 reads TGCGCCAGCAGTGAACCGACAGGGTTCGGTGCTTCACCCCTCCACTTT.

This clone was detected only a few times. The identical CDR3 is also encoded by other nucleotide sequences in the sample. V usage is TRBV7-9 and J usage is TRBJ2-7, with TRBD1 matching over 7 bases. Germline CDR1 and CDR2: SEHNR and FQNEAQ (reference sequence). The CDR3 contains 14 residues. V dropped 5 bases and J dropped 3; count of bases not matched to a gene: 7. CDR3 sequence reads: CASSPDRVNYEQYF. CDR3 coding DNA: TGTGCCAGCAGCCCTGACAGGGTCAACTACGAGCAGTACTTC.

V and J are TRBV7-2 and TRBJ2-2; no clear D. The germline V gene encodes CDR1 SGHTA and CDR2 FQGNSA. Trimming cost V 7 bases and J 4 bases, with 19 bases left between them. This CDR3 region has 16 residues. CDR3 loop: CASTSRNSRVTGELFF. CDR3 coding DNA: TGTGCCAGCACCTCACGTAATTCAAGGGTCACCGGGGAGCTGTTTTTT.